The 27 T cell receptor beta chains below were found in one sample sequenced in a study of cytomegalovirus exposure and HLA in healthy donors. Clones were sequenced by immunoSEQ multiplex PCR, and TCRdb holds only the in-frame ones, with some missing. Among about 160,000 clones, roughly nine tenths were seen once, and the ten largest hold 5% to 7%. Material: PBMCs. The origin of the receptors is a young woman in good health and CMV-seronegative.

The V gene is TRBV4-1, the J gene TRBJ1-4; D not certain. CDR3 length: 15 residues. Trimming cost V 1 base and J 0 bases, with 6 bases left between them. Germline V gene sequence: CDR1 MGHRA, CDR2 YSYEKL. The CDR3 DNA is TGCGCCAGCAGCCAAGCCGGTGCAACTAATGAAAAACTGTTTTTT. As protein: CASSQAGATNEKLFF.

This chain joins TRBV28 and TRBJ2-1, with D tentatively TRBD2 (6 bases). The V end was cut by 1 base, the J end by 3 bases, with 19 bases between. Germline lookup yields CDR1 MDHEN and CDR2 SYDVKM. The CDR3 loop spans 18 amino acids. The DNA of the CDR3 is TGTGCCAGCAGTTTATACGAAGGCGGAGGGATTCGCTACAATGAGCAGTTCTTC. Its protein is CASSLYEGGGIRYNEQFF.

The V gene is TRBV27, the J gene TRBJ2-6, with D perhaps TRBD1 or TRBD2 (5 bases each). Deletions cut 4 bases from V and 0 bases from J, with 10 bases between. CDR1 is MNHEY and CDR2 is SMNVEV in the germline V gene (reference sequence). This CDR3 is 16 amino acids long. The CDR3 region has the DNA TGTGCCAGCAGTTCGGGACCGAACTCTGGGGCCAACGTCCTGACTTTC. Its protein product is CASSSGPNSGANVLTF. Full variable domain (rest looked up from reference TRBV27 and TRBJ2-6): EAQVTQNPRYLITVTGKKLTVTCSQNMNHEYMSWYRQDPGLGLRQIYYSMNVEVTDKGDVPEGYKVSRKEKRNFPLILESPSPNQTSLYFCASSSGPNSGANVLTFGAGSRLTVL.

The rearrangement links TRBV30 to TRBJ2-1, with 9 bases fitting TRBD1. There are 13 residues in the CDR3. Trimming at V came to 4 bases and at J to 7 bases, leaving 5 bases not matched to a gene. Germline assignment: CDR1 GTSNPN and CDR2 SVGIG (reference sequence). CDR3 bases: TGTGCCTGGATACAGGGGGCATTTAATGAGCAGTTCTTC. It encodes CAWIQGAFNEQFF.

The CDR3 DNA reads TGCGCCAGCAGCTTGGAGGGTCTGTCTAGCGGGCCCGGGGTCGGGGAGCTGTTTTTT. Residues: CASSLEGLSSGPGVGELFF. This chain uses TRBV5-1 with TRBJ2-2; 8 nucleotides match TRBD2. Trimming took 0 bases from V and 7 from J; bases not matched to a gene: 17. This CDR3 is 19 amino acids long. Germline values: CDR1 SGHRS, CDR2 YFSETQ.

The chain joins TRBV5-1 to TRBJ2-1; D possibly matches TRBD1 or TRBD2 (5 bases each). V shed 7 bases and J shed 5 bases, with 16 bases lying between them. Germline lookup yields CDR1 SGHRS and CDR2 YFSETQ. The CDR3 is 14 residues long. The CDR3: CASGPVGADNEQFF. The CDR3 DNA is TGCGCCAGCGGCCCGGTCGGGGCGGACAATGAGCAGTTCTTC.

This clone was detected only a few times. V and J are TRBV4-2 and TRBJ2-5; 13 bases fit TRBD2. The length of the CDR3 is 18 residues. V lost 6 bases, J lost 0 bases, and 10 bases stayed unmatched. Germline-derived CDR1 and CDR2 are LGHNA and YNFKEQ. CDR3 DNA: TGTGCCAGCAGTCGACTAGCGGGAGGCCAACCGTACCAAGAGACCCAGTACTTC. Translation gives CASSRLAGGQPYQETQYF.

This chain uses TRBV19 with TRBJ2-7, with D perhaps assigned TRBD1 or TRBD2 (5 bases each). The CDR3 contains 15 residues. With 3 bases removed from V and 2 bases from J, the gap between germline ends came to 14 bases. Germline V CDR1 and CDR2: LNHDA, SQIVND (reference sequence). The CDR3 loop reads CASSIKGTETYEQYF. The CDR3 region has the DNA TGTGCCAGTAGTATTAAAGGGACCGAGACCTACGAGCAGTACTTC. The whole variable domain, remainder taken from reference TRBV19 and TRBJ2-7, is DGGITQSPKYLFRKEGQNVTLSCEQNLNHDAMYWYRQDPGQGLRLIYYSQIVNDFQKGDIAEGYSVSREKKESFPLTVTSAQKNPTAFYLCASSIKGTETYEQYFGPGTRLTVT.

The rearrangement joins TRBV5-6 to TRBJ2-1, with 11 bases aligning to TRBD2. The CDR3 covers 15 residues. CDR1 and CDR2 (germline): SGHDT, YYEEEE. The junction had 6 bases not matched to a gene; V was cut back by 3 bases and J by 7 bases. The CDR3 reads CASSSYWTSGNEQFF. The CDR3 DNA is TGTGCCAGCAGCTCTTATTGGACTAGCGGGAATGAGCAGTTCTTC. The full variable domain, in which reference TRBV5-6 and TRBJ2-1 provide the parts outside the CDR3, is DAGVTQSPTHLIKTRGQQVTLRCSPKSGHDTVSWYQQALGQGPQFIFQYYEEEERQRGNFPDRFSGHQFPNYSSELNVNALLLGDSALYLCASSSYWTSGNEQFFGPGTRLTVL.

The chain joins TRBV30 to TRBJ2-7; D possibly uses TRBD1 or TRBD2 (5 bases each). In germline, CDR1 is GTSNPN, CDR2 SVGIG (reference sequence). Between the trimmed V and J ends, which lost 2 bases and 2 bases, there was a span of 10 bases. The CDR3 totals 13 residues. The DNA of the CDR3 is TGTGCCTGGAGTCGGGACCGGACCTACGAGCAGTACTTC. Translated, it gives CAWSRDRTYEQYF.

The rearrangement joins TRBV9 to TRBJ2-1; TRBD2 matches 8 bases. V was clipped by 4 bases and J by 8 bases; unmatched bases: 11. There are 15 residues in the CDR3. Germline CDR1 and CDR2: SGDLS and YYNGEE. Written as DNA, the CDR3 is TGTGCCAGCAGCTCGGGGGGCGGGAGGCTTCATGAGCAGTTCTTC. Encoded protein: CASSSGGGRLHEQFF.

This chain uses TRBV29-1 with TRBJ2-1, with D unresolved. The V end was cut by 5 bases, the J end by 8 bases, with 13 bases between. This CDR3 has 12 residues. Germline loops: CDR1 SQVTM, CDR2 ANQGSEA. CDR3 loop: CSVQADGDEQFF. CDR3 nucleotide sequence: TGCAGCGTTCAGGCCGACGGCGATGAGCAGTTCTTC.

The V and J genes are TRBV5-1 and TRBJ2-3, with 10 bases matching TRBD1. The germline CDR1 and CDR2 sequences are SGHRS and YFSETQ. V gave up 4 bases and J gave up 1 base; unmatched junction bases: 6. The CDR3 covers 16 residues. The CDR3 bases are TGCGCCAGCAGCCTCCGGACAGGGGGGGGCACAGATACGCAGTATTTT. Amino acid sequence: CASSLRTGGGTDTQYF.

V gene TRBV6-6 combines with J gene TRBJ1-5; D call uncertain. CDR3 length: 14 amino acids. Trimming took 4 bases from V and 4 from J, leaving 11 bases between them. Germline V gene sequence: CDR1 MNHNY, CDR2 SVGAGI (reference sequence). The CDR3 DNA reads TGTGCCAGCAGTTCTGGGCAGTTAAATCAGCCCCAGCATTTT. This translates into CASSSGQLNQPQHF.

The chain employs TRBV9 and TRBJ2-7; D is possibly TRBD2 (5 bases). V was clipped by 0 bases and J by 2 bases, with 12 bases between them. This CDR3 comprises 15 residues. Germline V gene data show CDR1 as SGDLS and CDR2 as YYNGEE. The CDR3 protein is CASSVGSAATYEQYF. The CDR3 bases are TGTGCCAGCAGCGTAGGCTCAGCGGCTACCTACGAGCAGTACTTC.

This clone showed up just once. The gene calls are TRBV7-3 and TRBJ1-1; 9 bases align to TRBD1. This CDR3 comprises 14 residues. Germline CDR1 SGHTA, CDR2 FQGTGA. Trimming cost V 5 bases and J 4 bases; bases outside gene matches: 5. CDR3 DNA sequence: TGTGCCAGCAGCGAACAGGGGGCGGTCACTGAAGCTTTCTTT. It specifies CASSEQGAVTEAFF.

This chain connects TRBV4-1 to TRBJ1-5; TRBD1 agrees at 9 bases. The CDR3 extends over 16 amino acids. V lost 2 bases, J lost 1 base, and 3 bases stayed unmatched. Germline V gives CDR1 MGHRA, CDR2 YSYEKL. For the CDR3, the DNA is TGCGCCAGCAGCCAATGGACAGGGGTAAGCAATCAGCCCCAGCATTTT. Residues: CASSQWTGVSNQPQHF.

The chain carries TRBV7-2 and TRBJ2-1, with TRBD2 identical over 13 bases. J gave up 8 bases and V 4 bases, and 8 bases lay outside the gene matches. Germline V gene sequence: CDR1 SGHTA, CDR2 FQGNSA. The CDR3 extends over 16 amino acids. CDR3 bases: TGTGCCAGCAGCTGGACTAGCGGGAGAATCAACCATGAGCAGTTCTTC. It codes for CASSWTSGRINHEQFF.

The V gene is TRBV28, the J gene TRBJ1-2; TRBD1 might be the D (5 bases). This CDR3 contains 14 residues. V gave up 5 bases and J gave up 3 bases, with 13 bases separating them. CDR1 and CDR2 from the germline V gene are MDHEN and SYDVKM. DNA for the CDR3: TGTGCCAGCAGTGGGGGGAACAGCTACTATGGCTACACCTTC. It encodes CASSGGNSYYGYTF.

V is TRBV9 and J is TRBJ2-7, with TRBD2 as a possible D gene (6 bases). V was shortened by 0 bases and J by 3 bases, with 13 bases between the two germline ends. This CDR3 region has 15 residues. Germline assignment: CDR1 SGDLS and CDR2 YYNGEE. CDR3 region: CASSVAAGPVYEQYF. The CDR3 coding sequence is TGTGCCAGCAGCGTAGCTGCGGGGCCGGTCTACGAGCAGTACTTC.

The rearrangement uses TRBV7-6 and TRBJ2-1; D not resolved. V lost 5 bases, J lost 4 bases, and 21 bases lay in between. Germline values: CDR1 SGHVS, CDR2 FNYEAQ. The CDR3 has 17 residues. The CDR3 nucleotides read TGTGCCAGCAGCCTAATGGTGGCGCGGTCACGGTACAATGAGCAGTTCTTC. Its protein is CASSLMVARSRYNEQFF.

The gene calls are TRBV4-3 and TRBJ2-1; 16 bases agree with TRBD2. V shed 7 bases, J shed 3 bases, and the junction held 9 bases outside the gene matches. This CDR3 has 18 residues. Germline CDR1 LGHNA, CDR2 YSLEER. The CDR3 sequence: CASTPGTSGRVDYNEQFF. CDR3 DNA: TGCGCCAGCACCCCCGGGACTAGCGGGAGGGTGGACTACAATGAGCAGTTCTTC.

V usage is TRBV11-2 and J usage is TRBJ2-7; D is possibly TRBD2 (6 bases). The CDR3 covers 15 residues. Germline CDR1 and CDR2: SGHAT and FQNNGV. Trimming pared 0 bases from V and 2 bases from J, leaving 11 bases between. DNA for the CDR3: TGTGCCAGCAGCTTAGAAGGGACTCCCCCCTACGAGCAGTACTTC. Translation: CASSLEGTPPYEQYF.

The rearrangement uses TRBV6-1 and TRBJ1-2, with unresolved D. V was shortened by 5 bases and J by 5 bases, with 6 bases between the two germline ends. The CDR3 has 11 amino acids. Germline V gives CDR1 MNHNS, CDR2 SASEGT. CDR3 sequence (DNA): TGTGCCAGCAGTTATCGGTATGGCTACACCTTC. It yields the protein CASSYRYGYTF.

The chain carries TRBV15 and TRBJ1-2; TRBD1 matches at 8 bases. This CDR3 has 14 amino acids. V lost 1 base and J lost 4; bases outside the gene matches: 2. Germline CDR1 and CDR2: LNHNV and YYDKDF (reference sequence). The CDR3 is CATSRAGQGYGYTF. The DNA for the CDR3 is TGTGCCACCAGCAGAGCCGGACAGGGCTATGGCTACACCTTC.

This rearrangement joins TRBV28 to TRBJ1-5; 7 positions match TRBD1. Germline CDR1 is MDHEN and CDR2 is SYDVKM. The length of the CDR3 is 14 residues. The V segment lost 10 bases and the J segment 5 bases; nucleotides outside the gene matches: 11. The CDR3 spells CATVKGGFDQPQHF. In nucleotides, the CDR3 is TGTGCCACGGTGAAAGGGGGCTTCGATCAGCCCCAGCATTTT.

The DNA for the CDR3 is TGTGCCAGCAGTTTAGGGGCGGGTGAGACCCAGTACTTC. The encoded protein is CASSLGAGETQYF. The rearrangement links TRBV27 to TRBJ2-5; D is tentatively TRBD1 or TRBD2 (5 bases each). The CDR3 contains 13 residues. Germline loops: CDR1 MNHEY, CDR2 SMNVEV (reference sequence). Between the trimmed V and J ends, which lost 2 bases and 5 bases, there was a span of 9 bases.